The 9 T cell receptor beta chains below come from one sample, sequenced in a study of early T cells in non-severe SARS-CoV-2 infection. Each CDR3 protein gets one entry after TCRdb re-called the 5' RACE reads with MiXCR. This table has 57,000 or so distinct CDR3 sequences, about 12% appearing once. What was sequenced was whole blood. The receptors originated from an adult who was a healthcare worker with PCR-confirmed SARS-CoV-2 infection or an uninfected control (not recorded which).

This clonotype was detected ten times or more. J is TRBJ1-1 and V is TRBV3-1; TRBD1 is a possible D gene (6 bases). This CDR3 contains 13 residues. CDR1 is LGHDT, CDR2 YNNKEL, per germline (reference sequence). The V and J ends lost 4 bases and 6 bases respectively, with 12 bases between them. In DNA, the CDR3 is TGTGCCAGCAGCCTGAAAGGGGGGGCTGAAGCTTTCTTT. It translates to CASSLKGGAEAFF.

This clonotype is medium-sized (0.01 to 0.1%) in the sample. The chain uses TRBV6-2 or TRBV6-3 and TRBJ1-2, with D perhaps matching TRBD1 (6 bases). The V and J ends lost 8 bases and 2 bases respectively, with 9 bases between them. The CDR3 runs 12 residues. Germline V gene lookup returns CDR1 MNHEY and CDR2 SVGEGT. The CDR3 reads CASEDRNYGYTF. The CDR3 nucleotides read TGTGCCAGCGAGGACAGAAACTATGGCTACACCTTC.

This clonotype has at least ten counts. The chain combines TRBV12-3 or TRBV12-4 with TRBJ1-5; D not certain. The CDR3 is made up of 13 amino acids. V lost 2 bases, J lost 3 bases, and 5 bases lay in between. CDR3 loop: CASSLRLNQPQHF. The CDR3 region has the DNA TGTGCCAGCAGTTTAAGGCTCAATCAGCCCCAGCATTTT.

The chain joins TRBV18 to TRBJ2-7, with D unresolved. With 0 bases removed from V and 2 bases from J, the gap between germline ends came to 8 bases. The CDR3 length is 14 residues. Germline V gene data show CDR1 as KGHSH and CDR2 as LQKENI. CDR3 coding DNA: TGTGCCAGCTCACCACCCACTCTTCCCTACGAGCAGTACTTC. Protein product: CASSPPTLPYEQYF.

This clonotype has more than one count but fewer than ten. V gene TRBV28 combines with J gene TRBJ2-7, with D perhaps given as TRBD1 or TRBD2 (5 bases each). V lost 5 bases to trimming and J lost 0 bases, with 8 bases between them. This CDR3 comprises 13 residues. CDR1 is MDHEN, CDR2 SYDVKM, per germline. The chain's CDR3 is CASSGDLSYEQYF. The CDR3 coding sequence is TGTGCCAGCAGTGGGGACCTCTCCTACGAGCAGTACTTC.

This clonotype was counted many times. The V and J genes are TRBV2 and TRBJ2-1; 9 bases align to TRBD1. This CDR3 has 15 amino acids. V was pared by 6 bases and J by 8 bases, with 11 bases of the junction left unmatched. Germline lookup yields CDR1 SNHLY and CDR2 FYNNEI. In DNA, the CDR3 is TGTGCCAGCAGGATGGGACAGGGTCTCCACGATGAGCAGTTCTTC. Translated: CASRMGQGLHDEQFF.

The CDR3 loop is CASSLSDIGSSYNEQFF. The CDR3 DNA is TGTGCCAGCAGCTTATCGGATATTGGTAGCTCCTACAATGAGCAGTTCTTC. The J gene is TRBJ2-1, the V gene TRBV7-8, with no clear D. There are 17 residues in the CDR3. With 2 bases removed from V and 0 bases from J, the gap between germline ends came to 14 bases. Germline CDR1 reads SGHVS; CDR2 reads FQNEAQ.

The chain has TRBV7-3 and TRBJ2-2, with a weak D call TRBD1 (5 bases). The germline gives CDR1 SGHTA, CDR2 FQGTGA. The CDR3 is 14 amino acids. The V gene lost 6 bases and the J gene lost 5 bases, with 13 bases spanning the gap. CDR3 region: CASRGQAGTGELFF. CDR3 sequence (DNA): TGTGCCAGCAGGGGGCAGGCCGGGACCGGGGAGCTGTTTTTT.

This clonotype came up many times. The chain combines TRBV7-9 with TRBJ2-3; D unresolved. The CDR3 covers 16 residues. Germline loops: CDR1 SEHNR, CDR2 FQNEAQ (reference sequence). V was clipped by 1 base and J by 2 bases, with 13 bases between them. In DNA form, the CDR3 reads TGTGCCAGCAGCTTAGAATTAGGTATCCTCACAGATACGCAGTATTTT. It is translated as CASSLELGILTDTQYF.